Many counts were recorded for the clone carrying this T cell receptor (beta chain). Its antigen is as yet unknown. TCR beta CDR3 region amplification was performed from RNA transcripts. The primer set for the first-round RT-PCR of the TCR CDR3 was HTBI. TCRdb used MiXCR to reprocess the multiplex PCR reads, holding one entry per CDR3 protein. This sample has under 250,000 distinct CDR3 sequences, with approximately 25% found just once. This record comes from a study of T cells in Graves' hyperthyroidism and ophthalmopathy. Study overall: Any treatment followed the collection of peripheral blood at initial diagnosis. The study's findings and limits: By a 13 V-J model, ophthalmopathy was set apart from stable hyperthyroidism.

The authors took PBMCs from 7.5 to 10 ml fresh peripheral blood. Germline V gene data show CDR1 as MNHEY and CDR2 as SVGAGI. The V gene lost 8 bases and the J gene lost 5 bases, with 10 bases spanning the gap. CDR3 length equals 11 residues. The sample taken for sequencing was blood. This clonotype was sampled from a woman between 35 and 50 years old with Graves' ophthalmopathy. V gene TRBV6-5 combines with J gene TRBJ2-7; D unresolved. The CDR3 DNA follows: TGTGCCAGCGGAGTTCGCAACGAGCAGTACTTC. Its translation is CASGVRNEQYF.